This passage covers 23 T cell receptor beta chains from one sample sequenced in a study of siplizumab effects on memory and regulatory T cells. Using immunoSEQ multiplex PCR, the repertoire was profiled, and TCRdb retains in-frame clones only, with some absent. The profile shows more than 85,000 clones, roughly 90% of them singletons. Sequencing input: CD4+ T cells sorted from blood. These receptors all stem from a human donor in good health.

This clone was seen only a few times. The chain recombines TRBV2 with TRBJ2-5; D is undetermined. The CDR3 is 14 residues long. The germline CDR1 and CDR2 sequences are SNHLY and FYNNEI. Trimming cost V 7 bases and J 3 bases, with 15 bases left between them. The CDR3: CASKEGWVKETQYF. The CDR3 bases are TGTGCCAGCAAGGAAGGGTGGGTAAAAGAGACCCAGTACTTC.

V and J are TRBV5-5 and TRBJ2-1; D uncertain. Trimming removed 2 bases at V and 3 bases at J, with 15 bases between. This CDR3 region has 16 residues. Germline V gene data show CDR1 as SGHKS and CDR2 as YYEKEE (reference sequence). This chain's CDR3 is CASSFRDRIRYNEQFF. The CDR3 bases are TGTGCCAGCAGCTTTAGAGATAGGATACGCTACAATGAGCAGTTCTTC.

The V and J genes are TRBV6-1 and TRBJ2-7, with D possibly being TRBD1 (5 bases). Trimming shortened V by 6 bases and J by 0 bases, and 12 bases separated the two germline ends. This CDR3 region has 14 residues. Per germline, CDR1 MNHNS and CDR2 SASEGT. The DNA of the CDR3 is TGTGCCAGCAGCCGAGAAGACAGCTCCTACGAGCAGTACTTC. It yields the protein CASSREDSSYEQYF.

The V call is TRBV5-1, the J call TRBJ2-5, with 10 positions matching TRBD1. The CDR3 length is 16 residues. The ends lost 4 bases at V and 5 bases at J; junction bases unmatched: 11. Per the germline V gene, CDR1 is SGHRS and CDR2 is YFSETQ. The DNA of the CDR3 is TGCGCCAGCAGCGGTTCCGGGACAGGGGTCTTGGAGACCCAGTACTTC. Residues: CASSGSGTGVLETQYF.

The V call is TRBV12-5, the J call TRBJ2-2; tentatively, D is TRBD1 or TRBD2 (5 bases each). Trimming removed 3 bases at V and 0 bases at J, with 8 bases between. The CDR3 has 15 residues. The V gene's germline CDR1 is LGHNT and CDR2 FRNRAP. The CDR3 bases are TGTGCTAGTGGTTTACAGGAGGCGAACACCGGGGAGCTGTTTTTT. This translates into CASGLQEANTGELFF.

The rearrangement joins TRBV7-6 to TRBJ2-5; no clear D gene. The CDR3 contains 17 residues. Per germline, CDR1 SGHVS and CDR2 FNYEAQ. Trimming took off 2 bases at V and 4 bases at J, with 20 bases between the two ends. In nucleotides, the CDR3 is TGTGCCAGCAGCTTACCCTGGGGTAGCTCGTATGTAGAGACCCAGTACTTC. Its protein product is CASSLPWGSSYVETQYF.

This clone showed up just a few times. Other nucleotide sequences in the sample specify the same CDR3. The chain combines TRBV6-5 with TRBJ2-7; 8 bases align to TRBD2. The CDR3 runs 16 residues. CDR1 and CDR2 (germline): MNHEY, SVGAGI. Trimming took 0 bases from V and 4 from J; bases not matched to a gene: 8. The CDR3: CASSYSTTGTRYEQYF. The CDR3 nucleotides read TGTGCCAGCAGTTACTCCACCACCGGGACTAGGTACGAGCAGTACTTC.

The sample holds a few counts of this clone. The rearrangement joins TRBV19 to TRBJ1-2, with unresolved D. Germline-derived CDR1 and CDR2 are LNHDA and SQIVND (reference sequence). The CDR3 has 14 residues. V lost 1 base and J 3 bases, leaving 9 bases between the germline ends. The CDR3 sequence: CASSIVMGYYGYTF. The CDR3 DNA follows: TGTGCCAGTAGTATAGTTATGGGCTACTATGGCTACACCTTC.

The chain couples TRBV18 to TRBJ1-3; 7 bases agree with TRBD1. The length of the CDR3 is 15 residues. The germline V gene has CDR1 KGHSH and CDR2 LQKENI. The V segment lost 3 bases and the J segment 2 bases; nucleotides outside the gene matches: 4. CDR3 sequence reads: CASSPETGPGNTIYF. Written as DNA, the CDR3 is TGTGCCAGCTCACCCGAGACAGGGCCTGGAAACACCATATATTTT.

The chain combines TRBV6-1 with TRBJ1-1; D might be TRBD1 (5 bases). Germline V gene lookup returns CDR1 MNHNS and CDR2 SASEGT. V was trimmed by 3 bases and J by 6 bases, leaving 11 bases between them. The CDR3 consists of 13 residues. The CDR3 region is CASSDRERSEAFF. In DNA, the CDR3 is TGTGCCAGCAGTGACAGGGAGAGATCTGAAGCTTTCTTT.

The chain joins TRBV5-5 to TRBJ2-2; no clear D gene. The V and J ends lost 2 bases and 10 bases respectively, with 9 bases between them. CDR1 and CDR2 from the germline V gene are SGHKS and YYEKEE (reference sequence). CDR3 length: 12 residues. The CDR3 loop is CASSFNLQELFF. The CDR3 nucleotides are TGTGCCAGCAGCTTTAACTTGCAGGAGCTGTTTTTT.

This chain joins TRBV7-9 and TRBJ2-1; 8 bases align to TRBD2. V was pared by 10 bases and J by 0 bases, with 5 bases of the junction left unmatched. Germline V CDR1 and CDR2: SEHNR, FQNEAQ (reference sequence). This CDR3 region has 14 residues. CDR3 nucleotide sequence: TGTGCCAACCGCGGGGGGAGCTCCTACAATGAGCAGTTCTTC. It is translated as CANRGGSSYNEQFF.

The V gene is TRBV10-1, the J gene TRBJ2-3; TRBD1 agrees at 8 bases. Germline assignment: CDR1 WNHNN and CDR2 SYGVQD (reference sequence). The V and J ends lost 5 bases and 0 bases, in that order; junction bases with no gene match: 4. There are 15 residues in the CDR3. For the CDR3, the DNA is TGCGCCAGCAGTTTGACAGGGGCTAGCACAGATACGCAGTATTTT. Encoded protein: CASSLTGASTDTQYF.

The chain employs TRBV19 and TRBJ2-1; D is uncertain. V lost 3 bases and J 4 bases, leaving 10 bases between the germline ends. Germline V gene sequence: CDR1 LNHDA, CDR2 SQIVND (reference sequence). This CDR3 has 14 amino acids. The chain's CDR3 is CASSIQAHYNEQFF. CDR3 DNA: TGTGCCAGTAGTATCCAGGCACATTACAATGAGCAGTTCTTC.

DNA of the CDR3: TGTGCCAGTAGTATAGAGGGACTAGCGACCAGCTCCTACGAGCAGTACTTC. The encoded protein is CASSIEGLATSSYEQYF. This chain links TRBV19 with TRBJ2-7; 10 bases map to TRBD2. Germline assignment: CDR1 LNHDA and CDR2 SQIVND (reference sequence). This CDR3 is built from 17 residues. V shed 0 bases and J 0 bases; nucleotides not matched to a gene: 5.

The J gene is TRBJ2-3, the V gene TRBV7-9; 8 bases align to TRBD1. CDR1 and CDR2 (germline): SEHNR, FQNEAQ (reference sequence). The CDR3 sequence is 15 residues long. V lost 5 bases, J lost 3 bases, and 7 bases stayed unmatched. CDR3 in amino acids: CASSPGQGGTDTQYF. The CDR3 nucleotides read TGTGCCAGCAGCCCAGGACAGGGAGGAACAGATACGCAGTATTTT. Based on the CDR3 plus reference TRBV7-9 and TRBJ2-3, the full variable domain is DTGVSQNPRHKITKRGQNVTFRCDPISEHNRLYWYRQTLGQGPEFLTYFQNEAQLEKSRLLSDRFSAERPKGSFSTLEIQRTEQGDSAMYLCASSPGQGGTDTQYFGPGTRLTVL.

This chain joins TRBV7-8 and TRBJ2-2, with a tentative D call TRBD2 (6 bases). CDR1 and CDR2 (germline): SGHVS, FQNEAQ. The CDR3 is 13 amino acids. V was pared by 8 bases and J by 5 bases, with 12 bases between. CDR3 sequence (DNA): TGTGCCAGCCGTCCTCGGGGGACCGGGGAGCTGTTTTTT. Translated, it gives CASRPRGTGELFF.

This chain uses TRBV27 with TRBJ2-7; tentative D call: TRBD1 (5 bases). With 5 bases removed from V and 6 bases from J, the gap between germline ends came to 20 bases. Germline-derived CDR1 and CDR2 are MNHEY and SMNVEV (reference sequence). CDR3 length equals 15 residues. This CDR3 is CASSQNQGPPSEQYF. The DNA of the CDR3 is TGTGCCAGCAGTCAAAATCAGGGCCCCCCTAGCGAGCAGTACTTC.

The rearrangement joins TRBV6-1 to TRBJ1-2; D might be TRBD1 (5 bases). The germline V and J ends were trimmed by 4 bases and 3 bases, with 9 bases remaining between them. The length of the CDR3 is 13 residues. CDR1 is MNHNS and CDR2 is SASEGT in the germline V gene. The CDR3 coding sequence is TGTGCCAGCAGTGGGGGGTCATACTATGGCTACACCTTC. It translates to CASSGGSYYGYTF.

CDR3 in amino acids: CASSGGAVGADTQYF. The CDR3 DNA sequence: TGTGCCAGTTCAGGAGGGGCCGTAGGGGCAGATACGCAGTATTTT. The chain employs TRBV6-1 and TRBJ2-3; a weak D match, TRBD2 (6 bases). This CDR3 has 15 residues. Per germline, CDR1 MNHNS and CDR2 SASEGT. The ends were cut back, 9 bases at V and 4 bases at J, with 20 bases in the middle.

The chain joins TRBV10-3 to TRBJ1-1; no firm D call. Trimming removed 8 bases from V and 0 bases from J, with 10 bases in between. CDR3 length: 13 amino acids. CDR1 is ENHRY and CDR2 is SYGVKD in the germline V gene. The CDR3 spells CAIAPSLNTEAFF. CDR3 bases: TGTGCCATCGCCCCCAGCTTGAACACTGAAGCTTTCTTT.

V and J are TRBV4-1 and TRBJ2-1; 14 bases agree with TRBD2. Germline loops: CDR1 MGHRA, CDR2 YSYEKL. Trimming cost V 4 bases and J 9 bases; bases outside gene matches: 8. There are 16 residues in the CDR3. Here the CDR3 reads CASSRGLAGVGGEQFF. The DNA for the CDR3 is TGCGCCAGCAGCCGGGGACTAGCGGGAGTGGGAGGTGAGCAGTTCTTC.

The gene calls are TRBV18 and TRBJ2-3; no clear D. CDR3 size: 12 residues. The V end was cut by 6 bases, the J end by 3 bases, with 7 bases between. The germline V gene encodes CDR1 KGHSH and CDR2 LQKENI. CDR3 DNA: TGTGCCAGCTCCGGGTCAACAGATACGCAGTATTTT. Protein sequence: CASSGSTDTQYF. Combining the CDR3 with reference TRBV18 and TRBJ2-3 gives the whole variable domain NAGVMQNPRHLVRRRGQEARLRCSPMKGHSHVYWYRQLPEEGLKFMVYLQKENIIDESGMPKERFSAEFPKEGPSILRIQQVVRGDSAAYFCASSGSTDTQYFGPGTRLTVL.